This record looks at one T cell receptor beta chain sequence and its context. This sample was taken from a study of blood T cell repertoires in COVID-19. Study background: Italy, Spain and the United States were the sources of the convalescent and acute COVID-19 samples. T cells, B-cell-depleted T cells, or PBMCs supplied cDNA or gDNA.

Which cohort a participant joined came from the clinical history participants gave. For recovered donors of Cohort 3, there were two negative PCRs, clearance, or symptom resolution. The ends were cut back, 4 bases at V and 0 bases at J, with 21 bases in the middle. Per the germline V gene, CDR1 is SGHKS and CDR2 is YYEKEE (reference sequence). This CDR3 spans 18 amino acids. Generated by immunoSEQ multiplex PCR, the TCRdb table keeps only in-frame clones and is missing some. The data show fewer than 250,000 clones, with 70% to 90% seen just once and roughly 10% held by the top ten. This receptor was obtained from a man younger than 45 who had recovered from COVID-19. Sequencing was carried out using PBMCs or T cells enriched from blood (not recorded which). The chain couples TRBV5-5 to TRBJ2-3; D might be TRBD2 (6 bases). CDR3 protein: CASSQQGGTSRSTDTQYF. In nucleotides, the CDR3 is TGTGCCAGCAGCCAACAAGGCGGGACCTCGCGTAGCACAGATACGCAGTATTTT. Complete variable domain (other parts from reference TRBV5-5 and TRBJ2-3): DAGVTQSPTHLIKTRGQQVTLRCSPISGHKSVSWYQQVLGQGPQFIFQYYEKEERGRGNFPDRFSARQFPNYSSELNVNALLLGDSALYLCASSQQGGTSRSTDTQYFGPGTRLTVL.